The TCR beta chain under discussion was sequenced for a study of cytomegalovirus exposure and HLA in healthy donors. Study-wide context: The 120 validation repertoires were produced on the same platform as the 670 or so repertoires of the first cohort. This was reported in a later analysis.

Remarks on this clone: What it recognizes is unknown.

This table comes from immunoSEQ multiplex PCR, and its TCRdb copy is limited to in-frame clones, with some not included. The sample lists some 330,000 clones, about nine tenths seen once, with around 0.8% in the top ten. V lost 8 bases and J 3 bases, leaving 11 bases between the germline ends. CDR3 length: 14 residues. Germline CDR1 and CDR2: MDHEN and SYDVKM. Study observations and caveats: A few chains tied to CMV proved CMV antigen-specific in vitro. The authors enumerated some 160 TCR beta chains as linked to cytomegalovirus.

The chain couples TRBV28 to TRBJ2-6, with D maybe TRBD2 (7 bases). This clonotype was obtained from a woman between 18 and 30 years old in good health and CMV-seronegative. Sequenced material: PBMCs. CDR3 sequence: CASGGAFGANVLTF. The CDR3 DNA reads TGTGCCAGCGGGGGGGCCTTTGGGGCCAACGTCCTGACTTTC.